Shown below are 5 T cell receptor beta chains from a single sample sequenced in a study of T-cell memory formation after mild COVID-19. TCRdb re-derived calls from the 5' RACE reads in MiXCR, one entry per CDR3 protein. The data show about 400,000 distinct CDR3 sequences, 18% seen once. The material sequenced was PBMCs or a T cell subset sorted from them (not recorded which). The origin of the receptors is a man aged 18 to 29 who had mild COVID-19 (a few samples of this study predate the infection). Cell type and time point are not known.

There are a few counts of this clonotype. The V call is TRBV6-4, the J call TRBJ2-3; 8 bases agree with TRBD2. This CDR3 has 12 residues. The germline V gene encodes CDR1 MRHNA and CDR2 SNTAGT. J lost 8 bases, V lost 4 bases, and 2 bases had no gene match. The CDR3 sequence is CASSGAGGTQYF. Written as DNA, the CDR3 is TGTGCCAGCAGTGGCGCGGGGGGTACGCAGTATTTT.

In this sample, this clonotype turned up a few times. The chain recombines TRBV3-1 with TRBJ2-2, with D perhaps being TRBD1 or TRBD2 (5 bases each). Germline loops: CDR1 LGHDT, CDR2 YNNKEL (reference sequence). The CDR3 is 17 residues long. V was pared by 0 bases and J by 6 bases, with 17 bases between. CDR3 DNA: TGTGCCAGCAGCCAAGAGTTTGTATGGGGGTCTGCCGGGGAGCTGTTTTTT. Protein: CASSQEFVWGSAGELFF.

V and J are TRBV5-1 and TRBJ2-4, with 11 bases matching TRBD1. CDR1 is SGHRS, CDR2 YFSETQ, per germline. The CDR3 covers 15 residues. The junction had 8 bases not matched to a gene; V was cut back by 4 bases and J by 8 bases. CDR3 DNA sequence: TGCGCCAGCAGCCCGTCGGGGACAGGGGGATACATTCAGTACTTC. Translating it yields CASSPSGTGGYIQYF.

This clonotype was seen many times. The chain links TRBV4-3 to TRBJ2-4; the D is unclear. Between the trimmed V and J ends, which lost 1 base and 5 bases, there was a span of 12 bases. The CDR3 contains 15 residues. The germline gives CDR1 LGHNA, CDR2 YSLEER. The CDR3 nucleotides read TGCGCCAGCAGCCAAGCGGAAGGCATAGAAAACATTCAGTACTTC. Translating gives CASSQAEGIENIQYF.

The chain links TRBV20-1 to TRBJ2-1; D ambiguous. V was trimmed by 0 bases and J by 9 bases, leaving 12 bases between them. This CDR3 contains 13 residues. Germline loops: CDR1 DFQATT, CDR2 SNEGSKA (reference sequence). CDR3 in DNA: TGCAGTGCTAGAGATCTCGCCTCCAGTGAGCAGTTCTTC. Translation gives CSARDLASSEQFF.